The table lists the clone carrying this T cell receptor beta chain with a count of one. Its cognate antigen is unknown. The naive CD8 subset, CD45RO-negative cells positively selected for CCR7, excluded terminally differentiated effector memory CD45RA+ cells. This CDR3 spans 17 amino acids. Unmatched junction bases numbered 14, after V lost 8 bases and J lost 3 bases. Germline CDR1 MDHEN, CDR2 SYDVKM. The sample originates from a study of shared clonotypes between healthy human individuals. Whole-study results and caveats: A reduction in generation probabilities was seen for non-shared clonotypes relative to those shared by all four donors. Clonotype sharing among donors was thought likely to change with sequencing depth.

Clones were read by immunoSEQ multiplex PCR, and TCRdb kept only the in-frame ones, dropping some. The top ten clones hold under 0.25% of a sample with 800,000 or so clones, 95% to 97% of them seen once. This sequence joins TRBV28 and TRBJ2-3; 10 bases align to TRBD2. Input material: naive CD8+ T cells sorted from blood. This TCR was recovered from a man aged 30-40 years in good health. CDR3 nucleotide sequence: TGTGCCAGCCCTCCTCCTATAGCGGGAGGTAATACAGATACGCAGTATTTT. Translating gives CASPPPIAGGNTDTQYF.